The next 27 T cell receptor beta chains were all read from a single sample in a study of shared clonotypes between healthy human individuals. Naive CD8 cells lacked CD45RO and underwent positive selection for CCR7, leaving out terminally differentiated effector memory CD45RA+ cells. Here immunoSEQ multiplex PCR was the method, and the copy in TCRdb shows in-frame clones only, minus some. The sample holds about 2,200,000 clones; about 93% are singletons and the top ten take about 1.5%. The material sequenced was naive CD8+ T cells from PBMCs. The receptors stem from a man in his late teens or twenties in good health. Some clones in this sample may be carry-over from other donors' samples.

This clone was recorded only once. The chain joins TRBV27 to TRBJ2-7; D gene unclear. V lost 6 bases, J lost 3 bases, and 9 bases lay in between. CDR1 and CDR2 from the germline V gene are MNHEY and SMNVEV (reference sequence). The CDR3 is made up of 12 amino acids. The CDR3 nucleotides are TGTGCCAGCAGCGCCTCCGGCTACGAGCAGTACTTC. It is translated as CASSASGYEQYF.

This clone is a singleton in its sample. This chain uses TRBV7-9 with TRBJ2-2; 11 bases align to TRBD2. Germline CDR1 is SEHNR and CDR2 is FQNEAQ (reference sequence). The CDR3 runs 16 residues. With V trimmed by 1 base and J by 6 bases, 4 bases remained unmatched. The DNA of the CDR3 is TGTGCCAGCAGCTTAGTCGGGACTAGCGGCCCCGGGGAGCTGTTTTTT. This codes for CASSLVGTSGPGELFF. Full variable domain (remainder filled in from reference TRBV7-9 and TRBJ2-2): DTGVSQNPRHKITKRGQNVTFRCDPISEHNRLYWYRQTLGQGPEFLTYFQNEAQLEKSRLLSDRFSAERPKGSFSTLEIQRTEQGDSAMYLCASSLVGTSGPGELFFGEGSRLTVL.

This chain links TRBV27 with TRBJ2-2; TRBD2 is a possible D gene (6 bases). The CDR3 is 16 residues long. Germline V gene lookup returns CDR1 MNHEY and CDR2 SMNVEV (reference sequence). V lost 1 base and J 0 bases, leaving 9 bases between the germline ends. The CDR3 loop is CASSLWRAPNTGELFF. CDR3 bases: TGTGCCAGCAGTTTATGGAGGGCCCCGAACACCGGGGAGCTGTTTTTT.

As DNA, the CDR3 is TGTGCCAGCAGCGTAGAACAGGCGAACACCGGGGAGCTGTTTTTT. Amino acid sequence: CASSVEQANTGELFF. The chain is built from TRBV9 and TRBJ2-2; D possibly corresponds to TRBD1 (5 bases). The germline V and J ends were trimmed by 0 bases and 0 bases, with 6 bases remaining between them. Germline V gene data show CDR1 as SGDLS and CDR2 as YYNGEE. This CDR3 contains 15 residues.

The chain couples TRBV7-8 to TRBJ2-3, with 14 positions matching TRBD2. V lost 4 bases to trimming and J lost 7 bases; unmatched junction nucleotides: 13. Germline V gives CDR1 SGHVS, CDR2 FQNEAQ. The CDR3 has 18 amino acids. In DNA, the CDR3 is TGTGCCAGCAGCTGGGGACTAGCGGGAGTTAATATCGGAAATACGCAGTATTTT. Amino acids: CASSWGLAGVNIGNTQYF.

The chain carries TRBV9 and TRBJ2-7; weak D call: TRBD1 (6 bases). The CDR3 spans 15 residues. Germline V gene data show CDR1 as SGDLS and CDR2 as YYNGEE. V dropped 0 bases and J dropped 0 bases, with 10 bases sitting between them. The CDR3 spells CASSVAPRGSYEQYF. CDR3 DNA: TGTGCCAGCAGCGTAGCCCCCAGGGGCTCCTACGAGCAGTACTTC.

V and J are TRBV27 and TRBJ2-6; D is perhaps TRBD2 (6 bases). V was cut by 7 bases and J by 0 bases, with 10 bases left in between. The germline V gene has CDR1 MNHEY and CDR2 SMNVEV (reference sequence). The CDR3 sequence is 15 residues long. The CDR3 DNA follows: TGTGCCAGCACCTGGCGGGGCTCTGGGGCCAACGTCCTGACTTTC. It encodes CASTWRGSGANVLTF.

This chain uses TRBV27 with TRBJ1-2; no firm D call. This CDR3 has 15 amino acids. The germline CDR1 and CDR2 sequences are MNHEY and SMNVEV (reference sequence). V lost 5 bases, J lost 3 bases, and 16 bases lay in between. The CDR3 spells CASSPQPGQDYGYTF. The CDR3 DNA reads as TGTGCCAGCAGTCCCCAGCCCGGGCAGGACTATGGCTACACCTTC.

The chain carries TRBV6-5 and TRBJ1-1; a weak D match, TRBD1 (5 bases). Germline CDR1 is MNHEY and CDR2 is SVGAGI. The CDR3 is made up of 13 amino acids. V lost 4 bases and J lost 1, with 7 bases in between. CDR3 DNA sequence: TGTGCCAGCAGTTTTAGGGGGAACACTGAAGCTTTCTTT. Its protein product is CASSFRGNTEAFF.

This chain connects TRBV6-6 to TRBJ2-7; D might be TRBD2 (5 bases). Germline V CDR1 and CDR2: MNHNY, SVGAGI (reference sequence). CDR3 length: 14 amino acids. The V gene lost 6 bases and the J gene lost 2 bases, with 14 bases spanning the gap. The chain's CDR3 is CASREAGDAYEQYF. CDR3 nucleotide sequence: TGTGCCAGCAGAGAGGCGGGTGACGCCTACGAGCAGTACTTC.

DNA for the CDR3: TGTGCCAGCAGTTTAGGGATAGCGGGAAGTACAGATACGCAGTATTTT. It is translated as CASSLGIAGSTDTQYF. The V and J genes are TRBV28 and TRBJ2-3; 8 bases map to TRBD2. The CDR3 spans 16 residues. CDR1 is MDHEN, CDR2 SYDVKM, per germline. The V segment lost 2 bases and the J segment 3 bases; nucleotides outside the gene matches: 7.

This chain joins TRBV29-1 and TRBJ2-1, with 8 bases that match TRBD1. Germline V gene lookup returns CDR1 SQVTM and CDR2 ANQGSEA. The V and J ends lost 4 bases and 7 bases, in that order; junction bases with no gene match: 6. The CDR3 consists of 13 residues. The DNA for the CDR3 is TGCAGCGTTGCAGGGGGCTTTAGTAATGAGCAGTTCTTC. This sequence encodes CSVAGGFSNEQFF.

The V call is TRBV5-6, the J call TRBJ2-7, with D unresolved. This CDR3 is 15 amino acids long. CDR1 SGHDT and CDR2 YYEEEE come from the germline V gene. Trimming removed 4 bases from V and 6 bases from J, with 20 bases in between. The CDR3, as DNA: TGTGCCAGCAGCCATCGGACGGGTCCCACTACCGAGCAGTACTTC. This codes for CASSHRTGPTTEQYF.

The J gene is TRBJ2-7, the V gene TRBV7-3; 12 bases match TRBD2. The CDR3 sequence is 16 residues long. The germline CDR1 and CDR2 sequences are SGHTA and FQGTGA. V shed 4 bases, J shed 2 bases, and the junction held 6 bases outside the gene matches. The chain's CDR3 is CASSSTRTSGAYEQYF. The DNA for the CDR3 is TGTGCCAGCAGCTCCACCCGGACTAGCGGGGCCTACGAGCAGTACTTC. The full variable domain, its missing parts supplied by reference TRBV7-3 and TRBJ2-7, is GAGVSQTPSNKVTEKGKYVELRCDPISGHTALYWYRQSLGQGPEFLIYFQGTGAADDSGLPNDRFFAVRPEGSVSTLKIQRTERGDSAVYLCASSSTRTSGAYEQYFGPGTRLTVT.

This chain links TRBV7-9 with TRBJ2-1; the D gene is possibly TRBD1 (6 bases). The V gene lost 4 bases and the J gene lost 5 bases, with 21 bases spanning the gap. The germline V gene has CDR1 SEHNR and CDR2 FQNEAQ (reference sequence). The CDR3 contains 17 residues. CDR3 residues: CASSSLERDTLNNEQFF. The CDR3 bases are TGTGCCAGCAGCTCCCTAGAGAGGGACACTCTAAACAATGAGCAGTTCTTC.

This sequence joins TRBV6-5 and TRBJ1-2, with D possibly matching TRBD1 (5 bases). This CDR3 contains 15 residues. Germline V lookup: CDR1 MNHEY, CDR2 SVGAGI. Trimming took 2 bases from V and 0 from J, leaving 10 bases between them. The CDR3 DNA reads TGTGCCAGCAGTTACCGGGGACTTTCTAACTATGGCTACACCTTC. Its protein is CASSYRGLSNYGYTF.

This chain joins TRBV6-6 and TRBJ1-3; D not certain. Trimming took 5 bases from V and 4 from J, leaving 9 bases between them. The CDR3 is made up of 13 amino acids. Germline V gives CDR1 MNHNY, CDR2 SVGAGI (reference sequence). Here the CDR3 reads CASSVGTGNTIYF. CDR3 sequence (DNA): TGTGCCAGCAGTGTCGGAACGGGAAACACCATATATTTT.

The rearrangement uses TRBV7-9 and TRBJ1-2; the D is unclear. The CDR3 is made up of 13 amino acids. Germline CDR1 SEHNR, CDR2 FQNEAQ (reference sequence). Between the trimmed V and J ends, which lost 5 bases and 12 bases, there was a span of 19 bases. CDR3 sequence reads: CASSPPEGYYDTF. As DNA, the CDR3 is TGTGCCAGCAGCCCACCGGAAGGGTATTATGACACCTTC. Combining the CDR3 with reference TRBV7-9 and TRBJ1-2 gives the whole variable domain DTGVSQNPRHKITKRGQNVTFRCDPISEHNRLYWYRQTLGQGPEFLTYFQNEAQLEKSRLLSDRFSAERPKGSFSTLEIQRTEQGDSAMYLCASSPPEGYYDTFGSGTRLTVV.

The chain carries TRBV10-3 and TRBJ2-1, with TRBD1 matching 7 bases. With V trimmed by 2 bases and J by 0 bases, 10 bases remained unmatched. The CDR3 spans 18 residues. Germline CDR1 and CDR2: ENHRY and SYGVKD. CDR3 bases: TGTGCCATCAGTGAGCTCGAAGGGACAGATAGCTCCTACAATGAGCAGTTCTTC. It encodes CAISELEGTDSSYNEQFF.

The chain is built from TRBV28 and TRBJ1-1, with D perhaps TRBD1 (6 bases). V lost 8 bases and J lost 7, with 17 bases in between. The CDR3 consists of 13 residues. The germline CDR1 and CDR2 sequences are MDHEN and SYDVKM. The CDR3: CASLRGGALEAFF. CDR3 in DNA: TGTGCCAGCCTCAGGGGAGGGGCCCTTGAAGCTTTCTTT.

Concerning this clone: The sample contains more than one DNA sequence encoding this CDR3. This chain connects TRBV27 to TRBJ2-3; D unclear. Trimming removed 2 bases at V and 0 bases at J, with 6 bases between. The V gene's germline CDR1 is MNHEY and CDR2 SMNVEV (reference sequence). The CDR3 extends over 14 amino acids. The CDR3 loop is CASSLRLSTDTQYF. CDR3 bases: TGTGCCAGCAGTTTACGCCTAAGCACAGATACGCAGTATTTT.

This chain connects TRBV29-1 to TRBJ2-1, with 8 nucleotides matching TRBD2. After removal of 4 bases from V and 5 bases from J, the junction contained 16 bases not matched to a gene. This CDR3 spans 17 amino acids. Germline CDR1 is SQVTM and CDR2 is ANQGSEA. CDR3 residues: CSVVYVWGLENDNEQFF. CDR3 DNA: TGCAGCGTTGTGTATGTATGGGGACTAGAAAACGACAATGAGCAGTTCTTC.

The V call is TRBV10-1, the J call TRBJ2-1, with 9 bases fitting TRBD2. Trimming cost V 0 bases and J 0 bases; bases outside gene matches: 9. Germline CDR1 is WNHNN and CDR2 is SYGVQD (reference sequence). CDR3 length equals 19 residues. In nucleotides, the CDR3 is TGCGCCAGCAGTGAGTCGCGGCTAGCGGGACTCCCCTCCTACAATGAGCAGTTCTTC. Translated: CASSESRLAGLPSYNEQFF.

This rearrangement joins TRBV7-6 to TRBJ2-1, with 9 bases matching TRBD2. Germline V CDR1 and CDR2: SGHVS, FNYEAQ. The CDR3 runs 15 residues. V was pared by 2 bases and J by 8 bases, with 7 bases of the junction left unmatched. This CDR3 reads CASSLLGGGRDEQFF. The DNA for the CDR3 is TGTGCCAGCAGCTTACTTGGTGGCGGGAGGGATGAGCAGTTCTTC.

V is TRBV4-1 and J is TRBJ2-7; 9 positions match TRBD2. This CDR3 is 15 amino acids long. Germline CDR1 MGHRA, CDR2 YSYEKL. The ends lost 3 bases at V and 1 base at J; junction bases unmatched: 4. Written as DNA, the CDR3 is TGCGCCAGCAGCCATTACGCGGGGGGGTCCTACGAGCAGTACTTC. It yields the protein CASSHYAGGSYEQYF.

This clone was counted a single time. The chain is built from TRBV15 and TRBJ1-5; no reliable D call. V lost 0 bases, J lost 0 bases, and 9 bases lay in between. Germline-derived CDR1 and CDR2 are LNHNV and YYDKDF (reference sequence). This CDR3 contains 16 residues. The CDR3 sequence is CATSREFPYSNQPQHF. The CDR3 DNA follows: TGTGCCACCAGCAGAGAGTTCCCCTATAGCAATCAGCCCCAGCATTTT.

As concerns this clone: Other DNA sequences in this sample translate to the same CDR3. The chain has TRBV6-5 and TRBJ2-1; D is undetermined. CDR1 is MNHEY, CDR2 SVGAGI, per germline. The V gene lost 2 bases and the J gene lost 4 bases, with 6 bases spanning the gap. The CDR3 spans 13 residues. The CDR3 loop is CASSYGDYNEQFF. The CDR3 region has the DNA TGTGCCAGCAGTTACGGGGATTACAATGAGCAGTTCTTC.